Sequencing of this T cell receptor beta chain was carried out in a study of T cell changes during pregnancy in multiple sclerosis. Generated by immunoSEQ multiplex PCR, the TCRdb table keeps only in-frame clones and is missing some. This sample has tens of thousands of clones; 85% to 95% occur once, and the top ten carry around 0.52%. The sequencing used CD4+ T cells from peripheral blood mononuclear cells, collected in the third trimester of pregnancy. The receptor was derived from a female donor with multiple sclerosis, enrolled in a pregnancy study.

CDR3 DNA: TGTGCCAGCAGTTTATCGGGACAGGGTCCATTCTACGAGCAGTACTTC. The encoded protein is CASSLSGQGPFYEQYF. The rearrangement links TRBV27 to TRBJ2-7, with 9 bases matching TRBD1. With V trimmed by 0 bases and J by 3 bases, 6 bases remained unmatched. Germline CDR1 MNHEY, CDR2 SMNVEV (reference sequence). The length of the CDR3 is 16 residues.